The source of this T cell receptor beta chain is a study of cytomegalovirus exposure and HLA in healthy donors. The germline CDR1 and CDR2 sequences are SGHRS and YFSETQ. CDR3 length: 12 amino acids. V lost 2 bases to trimming and J lost 8 bases, with 7 bases between them. Concerning this clone: Its specificity is unknown.

PCR amplification relied on 60 Vbeta primers (plus 13 Jbeta primers). Methods used by the authors: Roughly 11 million of the 60 million to 90 million unique TCR beta chains counted in a later analysis were shared. Generated by immunoSEQ multiplex PCR, the TCRdb table keeps only in-frame clones and is missing some. That table gives V, J and clone size, and the DNA gave D and trimming. The sample comprises approximately 250,000 clones, around 83% of which are singletons, and 0.2% to 0.25% rests with the top ten. The study, taken as a whole, reports: Later work found that TCR association rates differed between HLA loci; DRB1 had the most and HLA-C the fewest.

The rearrangement uses TRBV5-1 and TRBJ1-4, with D possibly matching TRBD1 (5 bases). The TCR originated in a girl aged 2-10 years in good health and CMV-seronegative. The sequencing input was PBMCs. The CDR3 nucleotides read TGCGCCAGCAGCTTTAGGGGCGAAAAACTGTTTTTT. Protein sequence: CASSFRGEKLFF.